The 19 T cell receptor beta chains below all came from one sample that was sequenced in a study of long-term antiretroviral therapy in people with HIV. They ran version v3.0 of the immunoSEQ assay at survey level. TCRdb's table, derived via immunoSEQ multiplex PCR, lists solely in-frame clones and lacks some. This sample has roughly 15,000 clones, with around 88% found just once. The sample was unsorted PBMCs, taken more than 2.2 years before starting antiretroviral therapy. The receptors stem from a woman in her twenties or thirties with HIV.

V gene TRBV5-6 combines with J gene TRBJ1-4, with D perhaps TRBD1 (6 bases). Trimming took off 1 base at V and 8 bases at J, with 15 bases between the two ends. This CDR3 contains 15 residues. In germline, CDR1 is SGHDT, CDR2 YYEEEE. The CDR3 loop reads CASSLSGGAWEKLFF. In nucleotides, the CDR3 is TGTGCCAGCAGCTTGTCTGGGGGCGCTTGGGAAAAACTGTTTTTT.

This chain uses TRBV5-6 with TRBJ1-2; 9 bases are shared with TRBD1. V gave up 5 bases and J gave up 0 bases; unmatched junction bases: 5. The CDR3 runs 15 residues. CDR1 and CDR2 (germline): SGHDT, YYEEEE. CDR3 sequence reads: CASRWDRAANYGYTF. The CDR3 coding sequence is TGTGCCAGCAGGTGGGACAGGGCAGCTAACTATGGCTACACCTTC.

The chain carries TRBV4-3 and TRBJ1-4; D gene ambiguous. Germline V gene sequence: CDR1 LGHNA, CDR2 YSLEER. The V end lost 0 bases, the J end lost 6 bases, and 11 bases lay between the germline ends. The CDR3 consists of 15 residues. The CDR3: CASSQDGREDEKLFF. CDR3 DNA sequence: TGCGCCAGCAGCCAAGATGGGAGGGAGGATGAAAAACTGTTTTTT.

This clone is a singleton in its sample. The V gene is TRBV30, the J gene TRBJ1-5, with D tentatively TRBD1 (6 bases). Trimming took 0 bases from V and 7 from J, leaving 10 bases between them. This CDR3 spans 13 amino acids. Per germline, CDR1 GTSNPN and CDR2 SVGIG (reference sequence). Here the CDR3 reads CAWSVTGNQPQHF. CDR3 sequence (DNA): TGTGCCTGGAGTGTCACAGGGAACCAGCCCCAGCATTTT. Complete variable domain (other parts from reference TRBV30 and TRBJ1-5): SQTIHQWPATLVQPVGSPLSLECTVEGTSNPNLYWYRQAAGRGLQLLFYSVGIGQISSEVPQNLSASRPQDRQFILSSKKLLLSDSGFYLCAWSVTGNQPQHFGDGTRLSIL.

The rearrangement joins TRBV5-1 to TRBJ2-7; no reliable D call. CDR3 length: 14 amino acids. V was cut by 4 bases and J by 2 bases, with 13 bases left in between. Germline CDR1 and CDR2: SGHRS and YFSETQ. For the CDR3, the DNA is TGCGCCAGCAGCCCCCCAAACATCGCCTACGAGCAGTACTTC. It is translated as CASSPPNIAYEQYF.

This rearrangement joins TRBV19 to TRBJ1-5, with 8 positions matching TRBD1. Germline-derived CDR1 and CDR2 are LNHDA and SQIVND (reference sequence). CDR3 length equals 16 residues. The J segment lost 5 bases and the V segment lost 3 bases, leaving 9 bases of the junction unmatched. The CDR3 region has the DNA TGTGCCAGTAGTATGACAGGGGTCCTTGGTTATCAGCCCCAGCATTTT. It encodes CASSMTGVLGYQPQHF.

This clone is a singleton in its sample. This chain connects TRBV11-2 to TRBJ1-1, with no clear D. CDR1 SGHAT and CDR2 FQNNGV come from the germline V gene. V was shortened by 0 bases and J by 0 bases, with 14 bases between the two germline ends. The CDR3 runs to 17 residues. CDR3 region: CASSLDLGRLMNTEAFF. The CDR3 DNA sequence: TGTGCCAGCAGCTTAGATCTCGGGAGGCTGATGAACACTGAAGCTTTCTTT.

In its sample, this clone was seen a few times. V usage is TRBV27 and J usage is TRBJ2-7; D is perhaps TRBD1 (6 bases). The CDR3 loop spans 13 amino acids. Per germline, CDR1 MNHEY and CDR2 SMNVEV (reference sequence). With 2 bases removed from V and 3 bases from J, the gap between germline ends came to 8 bases. The CDR3 loop reads CASSLQGCYEQYF. The CDR3 DNA is TGTGCCAGCAGTTTACAGGGGTGCTACGAGCAGTACTTC.

V usage is TRBV18 and J usage is TRBJ1-1, with a possible D match to TRBD1 (5 bases). V was clipped by 3 bases and J by 0 bases, with 11 bases between them. The length of the CDR3 is 15 residues. Germline V gene lookup returns CDR1 KGHSH and CDR2 LQKENI. CDR3 sequence (DNA): TGTGCCAGCTCACCCGTTGGGGGATTGAACACTGAAGCTTTCTTT. This encodes CASSPVGGLNTEAFF. Together with reference TRBV18 and TRBJ1-1, the CDR3 gives the full variable domain: NAGVMQNPRHLVRRRGQEARLRCSPMKGHSHVYWYRQLPEEGLKFMVYLQKENIIDESGMPKERFSAEFPKEGPSILRIQQVVRGDSAAYFCASSPVGGLNTEAFFGQGTRLTVV.

The V gene is TRBV6-1, the J gene TRBJ2-3, with TRBD2 matching 7 bases. Germline loops: CDR1 MNHNS, CDR2 SASEGT. The CDR3 has 16 residues. Trimming cost V 4 bases and J 0 bases; bases outside gene matches: 7. CDR3 coding DNA: TGTGCCAGCAGTGCAAACCGGGGACTAAGCACAGATACGCAGTATTTT. This sequence encodes CASSANRGLSTDTQYF.

This clone was recorded only once. The V and J genes are TRBV30 and TRBJ2-5; either TRBD1 or TRBD2 may fit D (5 bases each). The ends were cut back, 1 base at V and 5 bases at J, with 11 bases in the middle. Germline lookup yields CDR1 GTSNPN and CDR2 SVGIG (reference sequence). The CDR3 consists of 13 residues. CDR3 sequence reads: CAWSAGGMETQYF. The CDR3 region has the DNA TGTGCCTGGAGTGCTGGGGGAATGGAGACCCAGTACTTC.

The chain is built from TRBV19 and TRBJ2-1; 9 bases match TRBD2. J lost 9 bases, V lost 3 bases, and 12 bases had no gene match. Germline V CDR1 and CDR2: LNHDA, SQIVND (reference sequence). This CDR3 contains 16 residues. The CDR3 DNA follows: TGTGCCAGTAGTATTAAGGCGGCTAGCGGGGCGGGTGAGCAGTTCTTC. Encoded protein: CASSIKAASGAGEQFF.

The V and J genes are TRBV18 and TRBJ1-4, with TRBD1 matching 7 bases. CDR1 and CDR2 from the germline V gene are KGHSH and LQKENI. CDR3 size: 16 residues. V shed 3 bases, J shed 5 bases, and the junction held 9 bases outside the gene matches. The chain's CDR3 is CASSPNLDRENEKLFF. CDR3 DNA: TGTGCCAGCTCACCCAACCTTGACAGGGAGAATGAAAAACTGTTTTTT.

The V gene is TRBV5-6, the J gene TRBJ2-1, with 11 positions matching TRBD1. The germline V gene has CDR1 SGHDT and CDR2 YYEEEE. Trimming took 2 bases from V and 2 from J; bases not matched to a gene: 9. This CDR3 has 18 residues. In DNA form, the CDR3 reads TGTGCCAGCAGCTTATGGACAGGGGGCGATGAGACCTACAATGAGCAGTTCTTC. This translates into CASSLWTGGDETYNEQFF.

This clone appeared a single time. This rearrangement joins TRBV4-3 to TRBJ1-3; 8 bases agree with TRBD1. The V and J ends lost 0 bases and 4 bases, in that order; junction bases with no gene match: 2. CDR3 size: 15 residues. Per the germline V gene, CDR1 is LGHNA and CDR2 is YSLEER. CDR3 in DNA: TGCGCCAGCAGCCAAGACAGGGGGCCCGGAAACACCATATATTTT. Amino acid sequence: CASSQDRGPGNTIYF.

The chain couples TRBV20-1 to TRBJ2-5; unclear D gene. From germline, CDR1 is DFQATT and CDR2 SNEGSKA (reference sequence). The CDR3 consists of 11 residues. Trimming shortened V by 2 bases and J by 1 base, and 2 bases separated the two germline ends. The CDR3 loop is CSARTQETQYF. As DNA, the CDR3 is TGCAGTGCTAGAACCCAAGAGACCCAGTACTTC.

This clone was detected once. CDR3: CASSSNSPLHF. CDR3 nucleotide sequence: TGTGCCAGCAGTTCGAATTCACCCCTCCACTTT. The chain uses TRBV6-6 and TRBJ1-6; D remains ambiguous. In germline, CDR1 is MNHNY, CDR2 SVGAGI (reference sequence). The V and J ends lost 4 bases and 7 bases respectively, with 2 bases between them. This CDR3 spans 11 amino acids.

V usage is TRBV7-2 and J usage is TRBJ2-1; D is unclear. Germline V gives CDR1 SGHTA, CDR2 FQGNSA. Trimming took 1 base from V and 8 from J, leaving 15 bases between them. CDR3 length: 15 amino acids. The CDR3, as DNA: TGTGCCAGCAGCTTAGTCGGATACGAACAACATGAGCAGTTCTTC. Protein sequence: CASSLVGYEQHEQFF.

The chain combines TRBV19 with TRBJ2-3; 7 bases match TRBD2. Germline assignment: CDR1 LNHDA and CDR2 SQIVND (reference sequence). CDR3 length: 13 residues. The V segment lost 7 bases and the J segment 2 bases; nucleotides outside the gene matches: 3. This chain's CDR3 is CASMAGDTDTQYF. The DNA for the CDR3 is TGTGCCAGTATGGCGGGGGACACAGATACGCAGTATTTT.